The rows below give T cell receptor beta chains drawn from one sample of a study of T cell changes during pregnancy in multiple sclerosis. Generated by immunoSEQ multiplex PCR, the TCRdb table keeps only in-frame clones and is missing some. There are tens of thousands of clones in the sample; 80% to 90% occur only once, and approximately 6.9% lies in the top ten. The source material was CD8+ T cells from peripheral blood mononuclear cells, sampled in the second trimester of pregnancy. Receptor source: a female donor with multiple sclerosis, enrolled in a pregnancy study. CDR3s include the opening cysteine and the closing phenylalanine or tryptophan. The order of the fields is CDR3 protein, CDR3 DNA, J gene, clone size, V gene, D gene. A D gene is named only where the DNA matches it firmly. Not every row has a clone size; where given, it reads once, few, many or a size class.

CDR3aa: CASSLGHLANYGYTF; CDR3nt: TGTGCCAGCAGCTTGGGACACTTAGCTAACTATGGCTACACCTTC; j_gene: TRBJ1-2; abundance: .; v_gene: TRBV5-4; d_gene: .
CDR3aa: CASSTTGGGEQYF; CDR3nt: TGCGCCAGCAGCACGACAGGGGGCGGCGAGCAGTACTTC; j_gene: TRBJ2-7; abundance: few; v_gene: TRBV5-1; d_gene: TRBD1
CDR3aa: CASSLTVQETQYF; CDR3nt: TGTGCCAGCAGCTTAACAGTTCAAGAGACCCAGTACTTC; j_gene: TRBJ2-5; abundance: .; v_gene: TRBV7-9; d_gene: .
CDR3aa: CATSSPQSGVLGYTF; CDR3nt: TGTGCCACCAGCAGCCCCCAGTCCGGAGTTTTAGGCTACACCTTC; j_gene: TRBJ1-2; abundance: .; v_gene: TRBV15; d_gene: .
CDR3aa: CASSLVLTGELFF; CDR3nt: TGTGCCAGCAGTTTAGTACTCACCGGGGAGCTGTTTTTT; j_gene: TRBJ2-2; abundance: .; v_gene: TRBV28; d_gene: .
CDR3aa: CAISAGTSNNQPQHF; CDR3nt: TGTGCCATCAGCGCCGGGACTTCAAACAATCAGCCCCAGCATTTT; j_gene: TRBJ1-5; abundance: .; v_gene: TRBV10-3; d_gene: .
CDR3aa: CASSQINEQFF; CDR3nt: TGTGCCAGCAGTCAGATCAATGAGCAGTTCTTC; j_gene: TRBJ2-1; abundance: .; v_gene: TRBV28; d_gene: .
CDR3aa: CASSSGLAGGPNTGELFF; CDR3nt: TGTGCCAGCAGCTCGGGACTAGCGGGGGGCCCTAACACCGGGGAGCTGTTTTTT; j_gene: TRBJ2-2; abundance: once; v_gene: TRBV11-2; d_gene: TRBD2
CDR3aa: CASSLLAGGLYEQYF; CDR3nt: TGTGCCAGCAGCTTACTAGCGGGCGGTCTCTACGAGCAGTACTTC; j_gene: TRBJ2-7; abundance: .; v_gene: TRBV13; d_gene: TRBD2
CDR3aa: CASSGGLADYEQYF; CDR3nt: TGTGCCAGCAGCGGAGGACTAGCGGACTACGAGCAGTACTTC; j_gene: TRBJ2-7; abundance: .; v_gene: TRBV9; d_gene: TRBD2
CDR3aa: CASSVGRLAGPVPTDTQYF; CDR3nt: TGTGCCAGCAGCGTAGGTAGGTTAGCTGGCCCCGTCCCCACAGATACGCAGTATTTT; j_gene: TRBJ2-3; abundance: .; v_gene: TRBV9; d_gene: .
CDR3aa: CASSFQISGNTIYF; CDR3nt: TGTGCCAGCAGCTTCCAAATCTCTGGAAACACCATATATTTT; j_gene: TRBJ1-3; abundance: .; v_gene: TRBV5-5; d_gene: .
CDR3aa: CASSLDRSITGELFF; CDR3nt: TGTGCCAGCAGCTTAGATCGTAGTATAACCGGGGAGCTGTTTTTT; j_gene: TRBJ2-2; abundance: .; v_gene: TRBV7-8; d_gene: .
CDR3aa: CASFGGPYEQYF; CDR3nt: TGTGCCAGCTTTGGGGGCCCCTACGAGCAGTACTTC; j_gene: TRBJ2-7; abundance: .; v_gene: TRBV28; d_gene: .
CDR3aa: CASSQGDSNTGELFF; CDR3nt: TGTGCCAGCAGCCAAGGGGACTCGAACACCGGGGAGCTGTTTTTT; j_gene: TRBJ2-2; abundance: few; v_gene: TRBV28; d_gene: .
CDR3aa: CASSRIGEQFF; CDR3nt: TGTGCCAGCAGCCGCATCGGTGAGCAGTTCTTC; j_gene: TRBJ2-1; abundance: .; v_gene: TRBV25-1; d_gene: .
CDR3aa: CASSFGTENQPQHF; CDR3nt: TGTGCCAGCAGCTTCGGGACAGAAAATCAGCCCCAGCATTTT; j_gene: TRBJ1-5; abundance: once; v_gene: TRBV5-6; d_gene: TRBD1
CDR3aa: CAWSRDSNQPQHF; CDR3nt: TGTGCCTGGAGTCGGGATAGCAATCAGCCCCAGCATTTT; j_gene: TRBJ1-5; abundance: once; v_gene: TRBV30; d_gene: .
CDR3aa: CASSLTGSKNIQYF; CDR3nt: TGTGCCAGCAGTTTGACAGGGTCCAAAAACATTCAGTACTTC; j_gene: TRBJ2-4; abundance: .; v_gene: TRBV28; d_gene: TRBD1
CDR3aa: CASSLYWAAQETQYF; CDR3nt: TGTGCCAGCAGTTTATATTGGGCTGCCCAAGAGACCCAGTACTTC; j_gene: TRBJ2-5; abundance: .; v_gene: TRBV27; d_gene: .
CDR3aa: CASSWSGRGQETQYF; CDR3nt: TGTGCCAGCAGCTGGAGCGGGAGGGGCCAAGAGACCCAGTACTTC; j_gene: TRBJ2-5; abundance: once; v_gene: TRBV9; d_gene: TRBD2
CDR3aa: CAISESEGARPQHF; CDR3nt: TGTGCCATCAGTGAGTCGGAGGGGGCACGGCCCCAGCATTTT; j_gene: TRBJ1-5; abundance: .; v_gene: TRBV10-3; d_gene: TRBD1
CDR3aa: CASSALDRGRKDTEAFF; CDR3nt: TGTGCCAGCAGTGCTCTGGACAGGGGGCGAAAGGACACTGAAGCTTTCTTT; j_gene: TRBJ1-1; abundance: .; v_gene: TRBV27; d_gene: TRBD1
CDR3aa: CASSLGLAGDEQYF; CDR3nt: TGTGCCAGCAGCTTGGGCCTAGCGGGAGACGAGCAGTACTTC; j_gene: TRBJ2-7; abundance: .; v_gene: TRBV5-4; d_gene: TRBD2
CDR3aa: CAWGQLYEQYF; CDR3nt: TGTGCCTGGGGACAGCTCTACGAGCAGTACTTC; j_gene: TRBJ2-7; abundance: .; v_gene: TRBV30; d_gene: .
CDR3aa: CASSSLGGNTQYF; CDR3nt: TGTGCCAGCAGTTCCCTTGGAGGAAATACGCAGTATTTT; j_gene: TRBJ2-3; abundance: .; v_gene: TRBV6-5; d_gene: .